This T cell receptor (beta chain) was found in a study of T cell responses to AZD1222 COVID-19 vaccine. Study conclusions and caveats: Repertoires were collected only later (after the peak T cell response had occurred).

This clone was seen a few times. Its antigen is unidentified. Using immunoSEQ multiplex PCR, the repertoire was profiled, and TCRdb retains in-frame clones only, with some absent. Among some 130,000 clones, roughly nine tenths were seen once, and the ten largest hold 6.3%. V lost 5 bases and J lost 3, with 11 bases in between. Germline V gene data show CDR1 as MNHEY and CDR2 as SMNVEV (reference sequence). The CDR3 sequence is 14 residues long. The TCR sequence derives from an adult in good health. Here the sequenced sample was peripheral blood, taken on day 0 of AZD1222 vaccination. The J gene is TRBJ1-5, the V gene TRBV27; D is uncertain. CDR3 amino acids: CASSIGRPNQPQHF. The CDR3 DNA reads TGTGCCAGCAGTATCGGACGGCCCAATCAGCCCCAGCATTTT.